The table lists the clone carrying this T cell receptor (beta chain) with a few counts. Its antigen is undetermined. TCRdb analysed the reads with MiXCR anew, one entry per CDR3 protein. The sample shows about 340,000 distinct CDR3 sequences, roughly 29% of them seen only once. The CDR3 length is 15 residues. CDR1 is MNHEY and CDR2 is SMNVEV in the germline V gene (reference sequence). Losses at the gene ends were 6 bases for V and 7 bases for J; bases not matched to a gene: 8. The data derive from a study of T cell repertoires in cytomegalovirus infection. Study overall: Alongside well-studied HLA-B-restricted CMV epitopes, recently identified HLA-C-restricted CMV epitopes were also used. Public TCR beta signatures indicated both CMV infection and matching HLA type.

Study-wide results and caveats: Identification of carriers of CMV plus the relevant HLA was achieved through cumulative public TCR beta family frequency. Across the ex vivo response, the dominant clonotypes were HLA-C-restricted CMV-specific TCR beta clonotypes.

Source: cultured PBMCs, taken from culture after CMV antigen stimulation. This receptor was obtained from a human donor in good health (CMV status not recorded). Some clones in this sample may be carry-over from other donors' samples. The chain joins TRBV27 to TRBJ1-6, with 8 bases identical to TRBD1. CDR3 DNA: TGTGCCAGCAGATCGTGGGACAGGCTAAATTCACCCCTCCACTTT. It yields the protein CASRSWDRLNSPLHF.